The 19 T cell receptor beta chains below were found in one sample sequenced in a study of shared T cell receptors in the human thymus. Assay: immunoSEQ multiplex PCR; the TCRdb copy retains only in-frame clones and omits some. The sample contains 700,000 to 750,000 clones, 70% to 90% of which appear only once. The data also belong to a second study, concerning human thymus T cells.

The sequenced sample was thymocytes. These receptors were collected from a girl less than two years old with a congenital heart defect.

The rearrangement uses TRBV9 and TRBJ2-3, with 7 bases fitting TRBD2. V lost 0 bases, J lost 6 bases, and 7 bases stayed unmatched. There are 15 residues in the CDR3. Germline CDR1 is SGDLS and CDR2 is YYNGEE. CDR3 DNA sequence: TGTGCCAGCAGCGTAGGCCCATTACTAGCGGATACGCAGTATTTT. Translation gives CASSVGPLLADTQYF.

J is TRBJ2-7 and V is TRBV29-1, with TRBD2 matching over 12 bases. The CDR3 is 12 residues long. The V segment lost 6 bases and the J segment 5 bases; nucleotides outside the gene matches: 2. The germline V gene encodes CDR1 SQVTM and CDR2 ANQGSEA. The CDR3 here is CSVLAGGNEQYF. For the CDR3, the DNA is TGCAGCGTACTAGCGGGGGGAAACGAGCAGTACTTC.

The DNA for the CDR3 is TGTGCCAGCAGCTTAGTCGTGGGGGCGGACAATGAGCAGTTCTTC. Translation gives CASSLVVGADNEQFF. The rearrangement links TRBV11-2 to TRBJ2-1, with D perhaps TRBD1 (6 bases). V lost 1 base, J lost 5 bases, and 12 bases lay in between. Germline lookup yields CDR1 SGHAT and CDR2 FQNNGV. CDR3 length equals 15 residues. Variable domain in full (rest from reference TRBV11-2 and TRBJ2-1): EAGVAQSPRYKIIEKRQSVAFWCNPISGHATLYWYQQILGQGPKLLIQFQNNGVVDDSQLPKDRFSAERLKGVDSTLKIQPAKLEDSAVYLCASSLVVGADNEQFFGPGTRLTVL.

This clone was found once. The V call is TRBV14, the J call TRBJ1-2, with 7 bases lining up with TRBD1. This CDR3 is built from 16 residues. The trim removed 3 bases at V and 4 bases at J, leaving 11 bases unmatched. Germline V lookup: CDR1 SGHDN, CDR2 FVKESK. The chain's CDR3 is CASSHNQQGTIYGYTF. Here the CDR3 DNA reads TGTGCCAGCAGCCATAATCAACAGGGGACCATCTATGGCTACACCTTC.

V and J are TRBV2 and TRBJ1-2, with D tentatively TRBD1 (6 bases). CDR3 length: 17 amino acids. V was pared by 6 bases and J by 2 bases, with 22 bases between. CDR1 and CDR2 from the germline V gene are SNHLY and FYNNEI. For the CDR3, the DNA is TGTGCCAGCAGGTACTGGGGTGACAGGAGCCTCAACTATGGCTACACCTTC. Protein sequence: CASRYWGDRSLNYGYTF.

A few counts support this clone. The CDR3 protein is CASSQVANPSNQPQHF. For the CDR3, the DNA is TGCGCCAGCAGCCAAGTAGCCAACCCAAGCAATCAGCCCCAGCATTTT. The chain recombines TRBV4-3 with TRBJ1-5; no reliable D call. Germline-derived CDR1 and CDR2 are LGHNA and YSLEER. Deletions cut 1 base from V and 1 base from J, with 11 bases between. The CDR3 totals 16 residues.

This chain links TRBV11-2 with TRBJ1-2; 10 nucleotides align to TRBD1. The V gene's germline CDR1 is SGHAT and CDR2 FQNNGV. J was trimmed by 4 bases and V by 6 bases; bases with no gene match: 8. The CDR3 is 15 amino acids. The CDR3 nucleotides read TGTGCCAGCAGACCTCCGGGACAGGGGTTCTATGGCTACACCTTC. It encodes CASRPPGQGFYGYTF. Combining the CDR3 with reference TRBV11-2 and TRBJ1-2 gives the whole variable domain EAGVAQSPRYKIIEKRQSVAFWCNPISGHATLYWYQQILGQGPKLLIQFQNNGVVDDSQLPKDRFSAERLKGVDSTLKIQPAKLEDSAVYLCASRPPGQGFYGYTFGSGTRLTVV.

Comments on this clone: The junction shows a germline mismatch at one end, possibly a read error. Other nucleotide sequences from this sample produce the same CDR3. This chain connects TRBV18 to TRBJ1-6; tentatively, D is TRBD1 (6 bases). There are 17 residues in the CDR3. Germline CDR1 reads KGHSH; CDR2 reads LQKENI. CDR3 sequence reads: CASSETNRAMIYSPLHF. The CDR3 DNA follows: TGTGCCAGCTCGGAAACTAACAGGGCGATGATTTATTCCCCCCTCCACTTT.

This clone has a handful of counts. CDR3 sequence reads: CASSEGGEGNQPQHF. In nucleotides, the CDR3 is TGTGCCAGCAGTGAAGGAGGGGAGGGCAATCAGCCCCAGCATTTT. V gene TRBV2 combines with J gene TRBJ1-5; D is perhaps TRBD1 (5 bases). The CDR3 is 15 residues long. Germline CDR1 reads SNHLY; CDR2 reads FYNNEI. Deletions cut 1 base from V and 2 bases from J, with 9 bases between.

Only a few counts were recorded for this clone. The rearrangement joins TRBV20-1 to TRBJ1-1; 7 bases are a match to TRBD1. This CDR3 is built from 9 residues. Germline assignment: CDR1 DFQATT and CDR2 SNEGSKA (reference sequence). V was clipped by 4 bases and J by 10 bases; unmatched bases: 0. CDR3 amino acids: CSANRGAFF. CDR3 nucleotide sequence: TGCAGTGCTAACAGGGGAGCTTTCTTT.

This clone was observed once. The gene calls are TRBV7-6 and TRBJ2-2; tentatively, D is TRBD2 (5 bases). V shed 8 bases and J shed 2 bases, with 9 bases lying between them. Germline loops: CDR1 SGHVS, CDR2 FNYEAQ. This CDR3 is built from 13 residues. This CDR3 is CASCAGNTGELFF. For the CDR3, the DNA is TGTGCCAGCTGCGCGGGCAACACCGGGGAGCTGTTTTTT. Full variable domain (outside the CDR3, taken from reference TRBV7-6 and TRBJ2-2): GAGVSQSPRYKVTKRGQDVALRCDPISGHVSLYWYRQALGQGPEFLTYFNYEAQQDKSGLPNDRFSAERPEGSISTLTIQRTEQRDSAMYRCASCAGNTGELFFGEGSRLTVL.

The V and J genes are TRBV7-6 and TRBJ2-1, with 10 bases lining up with TRBD1. The ends lost 5 bases at V and 3 bases at J; junction bases unmatched: 19. CDR1 and CDR2 from the germline V gene are SGHVS and FNYEAQ. The CDR3 length is 20 residues. The CDR3 DNA reads as TGTGCCAGCAGCCCTCCTTTGACAGGGGGCTTCCCCTCCAGCTACAATGAGCAGTTCTTC. It yields the protein CASSPPLTGGFPSSYNEQFF.

J is TRBJ2-5 and V is TRBV7-9; 8 bases line up with TRBD1. The length of the CDR3 is 14 residues. V was clipped by 5 bases and J by 7 bases; unmatched bases: 9. Germline V lookup: CDR1 SEHNR, CDR2 FQNEAQ (reference sequence). CDR3 sequence: CASSQGTGIPTQYF. CDR3 nucleotide sequence: TGTGCCAGCAGCCAAGGGACAGGTATCCCGACCCAGTACTTC. Filled out from reference TRBV7-9 and TRBJ2-5, the complete variable domain reads DTGVSQNPRHKITKRGQNVTFRCDPISEHNRLYWYRQTLGQGPEFLTYFQNEAQLEKSRLLSDRFSAERPKGSFSTLEIQRTEQGDSAMYLCASSQGTGIPTQYFGPGTRLLVL.

This clone was detected once. The chain recombines TRBV27 with TRBJ1-1, with unresolved D. The CDR3 runs to 14 residues. Germline V CDR1 and CDR2: MNHEY, SMNVEV (reference sequence). V lost 2 bases to trimming and J lost 1 base, with 8 bases between them. CDR3: CASSLSRSNTEAFF. CDR3 bases: TGTGCCAGCAGTTTAAGCAGGTCGAACACTGAAGCTTTCTTT.

J is TRBJ2-4 and V is TRBV6-5, with a possible D match to TRBD1 (6 bases). The CDR3 is 13 residues long. V was shortened by 2 bases and J by 8 bases, with 10 bases between the two germline ends. Germline-derived CDR1 and CDR2 are MNHEY and SVGAGI. CDR3 loop: CASSYEQGHIQYF. Here the CDR3 DNA reads TGTGCCAGCAGTTACGAACAGGGTCACATTCAGTACTTC.

The rearrangement uses TRBV4-1 and TRBJ2-2, with TRBD1 matching 9 bases. CDR3 length: 17 residues. With V trimmed by 3 bases and J by 4 bases, 9 bases remained unmatched. Germline values: CDR1 MGHRA, CDR2 YSYEKL. The CDR3 protein is CASSQEQGADFTGELFF. The CDR3 DNA sequence: TGCGCCAGCAGCCAGGAACAGGGGGCGGATTTCACCGGGGAGCTGTTTTTT.

This chain uses TRBV15 with TRBJ2-5; possible D gene TRBD1, 7 bases. The CDR3 has 17 amino acids. V lost 6 bases and J 1 base, leaving 21 bases between the germline ends. Germline lookup yields CDR1 LNHNV and CDR2 YYDKDF (reference sequence). CDR3 region: CATRTGQGGWIQETQYF. Here the CDR3 DNA reads TGTGCCACCAGGACAGGTCAGGGGGGTTGGATCCAAGAGACCCAGTACTTC.

The genes are TRBV10-3 and TRBJ2-2; D is undetermined. CDR1 and CDR2 from the germline V gene are ENHRY and SYGVKD. The CDR3 has 13 residues. The germline V and J ends were trimmed by 4 bases and 0 bases, with 3 bases remaining between them. CDR3 residues: CAISGANTGELFF. Written as DNA, the CDR3 is TGTGCCATCAGTGGCGCGAACACCGGGGAGCTGTTTTTT.

In the case of this clone: The sample contains more than one DNA sequence encoding this CDR3. V and J are TRBV4-3 and TRBJ1-1, with 10 bases fitting TRBD1. This CDR3 comprises 15 residues. V lost 3 bases, J lost 1 base, and 2 bases stayed unmatched. Germline V gives CDR1 LGHNA, CDR2 YSLEER. The CDR3 sequence is CASSQGQGRNTEAFF. CDR3 DNA: TGCGCCAGCAGCCAGGGACAGGGGCGGAACACTGAAGCTTTCTTT.